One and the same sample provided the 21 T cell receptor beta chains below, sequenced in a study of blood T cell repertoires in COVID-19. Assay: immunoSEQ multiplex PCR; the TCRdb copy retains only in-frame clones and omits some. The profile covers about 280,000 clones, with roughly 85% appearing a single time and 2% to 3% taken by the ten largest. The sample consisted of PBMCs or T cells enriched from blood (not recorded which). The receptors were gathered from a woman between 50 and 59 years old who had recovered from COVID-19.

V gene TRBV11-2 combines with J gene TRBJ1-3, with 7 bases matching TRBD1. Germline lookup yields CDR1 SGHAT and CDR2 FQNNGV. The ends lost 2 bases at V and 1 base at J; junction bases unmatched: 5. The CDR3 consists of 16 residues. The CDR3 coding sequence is TGTGCCAGCAGCTTAAGGGGGCCCGATTCTGGAAACACCATATATTTT. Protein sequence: CASSLRGPDSGNTIYF. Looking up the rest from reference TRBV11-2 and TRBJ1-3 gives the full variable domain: EAGVAQSPRYKIIEKRQSVAFWCNPISGHATLYWYQQILGQGPKLLIQFQNNGVVDDSQLPKDRFSAERLKGVDSTLKIQPAKLEDSAVYLCASSLRGPDSGNTIYFGEGSWLTVV.

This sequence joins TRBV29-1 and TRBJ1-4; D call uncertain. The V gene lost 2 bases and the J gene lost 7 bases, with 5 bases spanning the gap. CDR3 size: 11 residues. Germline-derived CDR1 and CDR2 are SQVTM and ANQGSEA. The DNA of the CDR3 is TGCAGCGTTGAATACATTGAAAAACTGTTTTTT. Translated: CSVEYIEKLFF. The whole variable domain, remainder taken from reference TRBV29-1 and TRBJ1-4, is SAVISQKPSRDICQRGTSLTIQCQVDSQVTMMFWYRQQPGQSLTLIATANQGSEATYESGFVIDKFPISRPNLTFSTLTVSNMSPEDSSIYLCSVEYIEKLFFGSGTQLSVL.

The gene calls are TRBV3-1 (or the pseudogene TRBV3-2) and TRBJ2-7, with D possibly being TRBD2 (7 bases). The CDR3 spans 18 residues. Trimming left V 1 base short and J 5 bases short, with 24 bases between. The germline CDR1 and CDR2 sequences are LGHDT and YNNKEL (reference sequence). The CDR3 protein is CASSQVAWAGALRDEQYF. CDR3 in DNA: TGTGCCAGCAGCCAAGTGGCGTGGGCGGGGGCTTTAAGAGACGAGCAGTACTTC.

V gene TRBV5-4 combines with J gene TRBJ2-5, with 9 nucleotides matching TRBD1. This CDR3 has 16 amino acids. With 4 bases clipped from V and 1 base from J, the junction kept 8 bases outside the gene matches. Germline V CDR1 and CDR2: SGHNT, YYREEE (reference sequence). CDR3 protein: CASSDPTGGIQETQYF. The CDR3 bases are TGTGCCAGCAGCGACCCGACAGGGGGGATCCAAGAGACCCAGTACTTC.

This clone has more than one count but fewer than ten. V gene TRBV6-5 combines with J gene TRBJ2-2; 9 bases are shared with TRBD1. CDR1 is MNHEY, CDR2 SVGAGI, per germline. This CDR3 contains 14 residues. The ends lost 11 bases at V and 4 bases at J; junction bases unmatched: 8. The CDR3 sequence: CAGSRDRVTGELFF. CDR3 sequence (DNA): TGTGCCGGGAGCCGGGACAGGGTCACCGGGGAGCTGTTTTTT.

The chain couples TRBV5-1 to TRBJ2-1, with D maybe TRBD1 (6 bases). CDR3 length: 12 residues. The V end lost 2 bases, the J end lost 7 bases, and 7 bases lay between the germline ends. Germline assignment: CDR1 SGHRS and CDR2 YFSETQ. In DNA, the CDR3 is TGCGCCAGCAGCTTCCAGGGGAATGAGCAGTTCTTC. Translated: CASSFQGNEQFF.

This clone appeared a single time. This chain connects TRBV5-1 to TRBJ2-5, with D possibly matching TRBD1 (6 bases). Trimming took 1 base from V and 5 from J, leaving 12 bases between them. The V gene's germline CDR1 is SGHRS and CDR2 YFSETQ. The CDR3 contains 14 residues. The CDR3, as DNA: TGCGCCAGCAGCTTGAACAGGGTAATGGAGACCCAGTACTTC. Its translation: CASSLNRVMETQYF. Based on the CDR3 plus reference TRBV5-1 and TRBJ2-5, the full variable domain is KAGVTQTPRYLIKTRGQQVTLSCSPISGHRSVSWYQQTPGQGLQFLFEYFSETQRNKGNFPGRFSGRQFSNSRSEMNVSTLELGDSALYLCASSLNRVMETQYFGPGTRLLVL.

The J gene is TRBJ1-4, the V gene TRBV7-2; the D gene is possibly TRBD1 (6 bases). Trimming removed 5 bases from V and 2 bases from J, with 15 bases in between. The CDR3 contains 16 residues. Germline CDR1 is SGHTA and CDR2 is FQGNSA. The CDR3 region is CASSHNQGSTNEKLFF. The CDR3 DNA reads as TGTGCCAGCAGCCATAATCAGGGGTCGACTAATGAAAAACTGTTTTTT.

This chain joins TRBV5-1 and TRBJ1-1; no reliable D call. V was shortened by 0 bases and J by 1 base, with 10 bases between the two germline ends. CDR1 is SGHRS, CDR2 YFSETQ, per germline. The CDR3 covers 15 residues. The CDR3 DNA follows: TGCGCCAGCAGCTTGGGTGGAGGTACGAACACTGAAGCTTTCTTT. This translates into CASSLGGGTNTEAFF. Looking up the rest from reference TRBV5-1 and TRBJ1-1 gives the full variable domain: KAGVTQTPRYLIKTRGQQVTLSCSPISGHRSVSWYQQTPGQGLQFLFEYFSETQRNKGNFPGRFSGRQFSNSRSEMNVSTLELGDSALYLCASSLGGGTNTEAFFGQGTRLTVV.

The CDR3 DNA follows: TGTGCCAGCAGCCAACCGGGACTAGCGGGAGGGAGCTCCTACAATGAGCAGTTCTTC. It codes for CASSQPGLAGGSSYNEQFF. V is TRBV4-2 and J is TRBJ2-1; TRBD2 matches 16 bases. The trim removed 2 bases at V and 0 bases at J, leaving 4 bases unmatched. The CDR3 covers 19 residues. Germline V gene sequence: CDR1 LGHNA, CDR2 YNFKEQ.

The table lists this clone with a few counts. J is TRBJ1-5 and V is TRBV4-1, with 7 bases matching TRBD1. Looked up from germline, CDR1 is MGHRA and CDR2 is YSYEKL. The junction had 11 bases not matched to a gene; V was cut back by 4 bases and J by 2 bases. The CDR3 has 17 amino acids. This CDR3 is CASSPSLEGGGNQPQHF. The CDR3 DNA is TGCGCCAGCAGCCCATCATTAGAAGGGGGCGGCAATCAGCCCCAGCATTTT.

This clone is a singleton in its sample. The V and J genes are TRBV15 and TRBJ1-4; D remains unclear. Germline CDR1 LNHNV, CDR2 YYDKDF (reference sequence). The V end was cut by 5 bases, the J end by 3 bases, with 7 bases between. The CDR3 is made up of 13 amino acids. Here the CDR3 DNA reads TGTGCCACCAGCCCGGTGCCTAATGAAAAACTGTTTTTT. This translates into CATSPVPNEKLFF.

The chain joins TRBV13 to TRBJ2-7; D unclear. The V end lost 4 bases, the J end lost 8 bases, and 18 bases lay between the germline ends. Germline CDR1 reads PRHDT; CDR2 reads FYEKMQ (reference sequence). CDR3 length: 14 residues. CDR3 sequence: CASSSGDRISKQYF. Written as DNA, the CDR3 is TGTGCCAGCAGCTCAGGCGATCGGATTAGCAAGCAGTACTTC. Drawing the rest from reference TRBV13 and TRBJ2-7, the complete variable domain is AAGVIQSPRHLIKEKRETATLKCYPIPRHDTVYWYQQGPGQDPQFLISFYEKMQSDKGSIPDRFSAQQFSDYHSELNMSSLELGDSALYFCASSSGDRISKQYFGPGTRLTVT.

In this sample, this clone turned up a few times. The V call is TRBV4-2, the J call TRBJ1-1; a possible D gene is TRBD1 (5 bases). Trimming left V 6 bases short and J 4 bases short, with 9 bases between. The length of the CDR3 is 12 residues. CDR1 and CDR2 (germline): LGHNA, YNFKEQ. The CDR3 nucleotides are TGTGCCAGCAGGGGGCCGGGCACTGAAGCTTTCTTT. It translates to CASRGPGTEAFF.

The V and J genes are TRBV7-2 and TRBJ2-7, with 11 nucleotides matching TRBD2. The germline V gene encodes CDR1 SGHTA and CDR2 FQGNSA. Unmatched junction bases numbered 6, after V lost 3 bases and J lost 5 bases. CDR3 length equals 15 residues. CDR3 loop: CASSFSGRADHEQYF. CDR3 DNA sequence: TGTGCCAGCAGCTTTAGCGGGAGGGCGGACCACGAGCAGTACTTC.

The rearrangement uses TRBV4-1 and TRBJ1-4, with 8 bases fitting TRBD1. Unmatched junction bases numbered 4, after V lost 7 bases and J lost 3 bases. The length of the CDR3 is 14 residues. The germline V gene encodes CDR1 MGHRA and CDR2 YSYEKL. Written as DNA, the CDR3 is TGCGCCAGCACCGCGGGACAGGCTAATGAAAAACTGTTTTTT. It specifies CASTAGQANEKLFF.

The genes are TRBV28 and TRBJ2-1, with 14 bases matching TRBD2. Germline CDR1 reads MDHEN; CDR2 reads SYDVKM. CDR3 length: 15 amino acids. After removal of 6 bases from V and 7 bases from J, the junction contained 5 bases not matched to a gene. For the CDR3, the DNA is TGTGCCAGCAGCGAGACTAGCGGGGGGGCTAATGAGCAGTTCTTC. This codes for CASSETSGGANEQFF. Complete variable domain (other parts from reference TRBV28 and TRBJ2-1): DVKVTQSSRYLVKRTGEKVFLECVQDMDHENMFWYRQDPGLGLRLIYFSYDVKMKEKGDIPEGYSVSREKKERFSLILESASTNQTSMYLCASSETSGGANEQFFGPGTRLTVL.

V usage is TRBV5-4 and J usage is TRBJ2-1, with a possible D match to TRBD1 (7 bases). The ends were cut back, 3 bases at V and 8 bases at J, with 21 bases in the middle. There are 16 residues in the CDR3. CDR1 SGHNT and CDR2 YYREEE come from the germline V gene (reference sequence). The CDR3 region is CASSSFNAAGGHEQFF. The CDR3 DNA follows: TGTGCCAGCAGCTCCTTCAATGCGGCAGGGGGGCATGAGCAGTTCTTC.

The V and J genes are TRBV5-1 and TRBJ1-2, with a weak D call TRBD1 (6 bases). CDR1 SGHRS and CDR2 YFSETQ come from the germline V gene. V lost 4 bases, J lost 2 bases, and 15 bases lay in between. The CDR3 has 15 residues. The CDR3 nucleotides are TGCGCCAGCAGCCAATCCGCTGGACAGAACTATGGCTACACCTTC. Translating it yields CASSQSAGQNYGYTF.

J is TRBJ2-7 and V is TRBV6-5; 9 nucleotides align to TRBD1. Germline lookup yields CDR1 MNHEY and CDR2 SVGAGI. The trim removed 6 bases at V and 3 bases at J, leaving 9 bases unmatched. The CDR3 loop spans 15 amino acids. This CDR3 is CASRAGGQGYYEQYF. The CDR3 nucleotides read TGTGCCAGCAGGGCCGGTGGACAGGGGTACTACGAGCAGTACTTC.

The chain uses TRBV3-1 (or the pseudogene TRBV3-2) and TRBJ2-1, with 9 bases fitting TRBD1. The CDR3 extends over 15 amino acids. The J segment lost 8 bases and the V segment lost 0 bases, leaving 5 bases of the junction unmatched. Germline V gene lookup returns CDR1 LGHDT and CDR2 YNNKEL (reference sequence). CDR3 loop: CASSQDRTGDDEQFF. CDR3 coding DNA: TGTGCCAGCAGCCAAGACCGGACAGGGGATGATGAGCAGTTCTTC.